This T cell receptor beta chain was retrieved from a study of blood T cell repertoires in COVID-19. Recruits, aged roughly 18 to 95 years, lived in 24 US areas. The CDR3 runs 13 residues. Germline V CDR1 and CDR2: MNHEY, SMNVEV (reference sequence). V was pared by 8 bases and J by 1 base, with 11 bases between. Using immunoSEQ multiplex PCR, the repertoire was profiled, and TCRdb retains in-frame clones only, with some absent. This table holds 400,000 or so clones, 80% to 95% found once. V and J are TRBV27 and TRBJ1-1; D is uncertain. Sequenced material: PBMCs or T cells enriched from blood (not recorded which). The receptor's source is a man aged 18 to 30 who had recovered from COVID-19. CDR3: CASAIRWNTEAFF. The CDR3 nucleotides read TGTGCCAGCGCGATCCGATGGAACACTGAAGCTTTCTTT.